This T cell receptor (beta chain) appears in the sequencing data of a study of CD8 T cells in ankylosing spondylitis. The CDR3 runs to 17 residues. The V gene's germline CDR1 is SGDLS and CDR2 YYNGEE. Unmatched junction bases numbered 10, after V lost 4 bases and J lost 3 bases. TCRdb reprocessed the 5' RACE reads with MiXCR, giving one entry per CDR3 protein. The sample comprises approximately 340,000 distinct CDR3 sequences, roughly 14% of which are singletons, and roughly 0.99% rests with the top ten. V gene TRBV9 combines with J gene TRBJ1-5; 10 bases match TRBD1. The sequence was collected from a male donor with ankylosing spondylitis or in good health (not recorded which). Sequenced material: blood, either unsorted or a sorted T cell fraction (not recorded which). CDR3 DNA sequence: TGTGCCAGCAGCTTAGGAATGGGACAGGGGAACAATCAGCCCCAGCATTTT. Its protein product is CASSLGMGQGNNQPQHF.